This passage covers 20 T cell receptor beta chains from one sample sequenced in a study of blood T cells in healthy people across ages. Next came a second PCR, run for about 6 to 11 cycles, which used a sample-barcoded 5' primer along with a J-beta primer mix. From the 5' RACE reads, TCRdb called clonotypes with MiXCR, one entry per CDR3 protein. The data contain about 1.1 million distinct CDR3 sequences, more than 30% of them singletons. Sequencing was carried out using blood. The receptors were gathered from a man aged 18 to 29 in good health.

In its sample, this clonotype was seen a few times. The rearrangement uses TRBV5-1 and TRBJ1-5, with a weak D call TRBD1 (5 bases). The germline V gene has CDR1 SGHRS and CDR2 YFSETQ. This CDR3 is 17 amino acids long. The V gene lost 0 bases and the J gene lost 0 bases, with 13 bases spanning the gap. In DNA, the CDR3 is TGCGCCAGCAGCTTGGTTTTGACAGAGTATAGCAATCAGCCCCAGCATTTT. Its protein product is CASSLVLTEYSNQPQHF.

This clonotype was seen repeatedly, ten times or more. This chain joins TRBV29-1 and TRBJ2-7; 10 bases align to TRBD1. CDR3 length equals 14 residues. V was clipped by 6 bases and J by 1 base; unmatched bases: 6. Looked up from germline, CDR1 is SQVTM and CDR2 is ANQGSEA. CDR3 amino acids: CSVSGTGASYEQYF. The CDR3 DNA is TGCAGCGTATCCGGGACAGGGGCTTCCTACGAGCAGTACTTC.

The genes are TRBV29-1 and TRBJ2-4; D gene uncertain. The J call is in doubt because the DNA end fits TRBJ2-5 better. This CDR3 spans 13 amino acids. Per the germline V gene, CDR1 is SQVTM and CDR2 is ANQGSEA. DNA for the CDR3: TGCAGCGTTGATAGCCAGCAACAAGAGACCCAGTACTTC. It is translated as CSVDSQQQETQYF.

The genes are TRBV7-2 and TRBJ1-2; D possibly corresponds to TRBD1 (5 bases). CDR1 is SGHTA and CDR2 is FQGNSA in the germline V gene. This CDR3 spans 15 amino acids. The V gene lost 3 bases and the J gene lost 5 bases, with 16 bases spanning the gap. DNA for the CDR3: TGTGCCAGCAGCTTCGTACCAGCGGGGGAATATGGCTACACCTTC. It yields the protein CASSFVPAGEYGYTF. The full variable domain, its missing parts supplied by reference TRBV7-2 and TRBJ1-2, is GAGVSQSPSNKVTEKGKDVELRCDPISGHTALYWYRQSLGQGLEFLIYFQGNSAPDKSGLPSDRFSAERTGGSVSTLTIQRTQQEDSAVYLCASSFVPAGEYGYTFGSGTRLTVV.

This clonotype was counted between two and nine times. The chain is built from TRBV6-2 or TRBV6-3 and TRBJ2-5, with 7 bases identical to TRBD2. After removal of 6 bases from V and 11 bases from J, the junction contained 15 bases not matched to a gene. The CDR3 loop spans 14 amino acids. Germline CDR1 and CDR2: MNHEY and SVGEGT. CDR3 protein: CASSQYLTSVEQYF. The CDR3 nucleotides read TGTGCCAGCAGCCAATACTTAACTAGCGTTGAGCAGTACTTC.

The J gene is TRBJ2-1, the V gene TRBV6-4, with D tentatively TRBD2 (5 bases). There are 16 residues in the CDR3. Germline V gene data show CDR1 as MRHNA and CDR2 as SNTAGT. V was cut by 5 bases and J by 10 bases, with 24 bases left in between. CDR3 nucleotides: TGTGCCAGCAGTCCCACTAAAGAGGACGGGGTGGCCGAGCAGTTCTTC. Protein: CASSPTKEDGVAEQFF.

The chain employs TRBV2 and TRBJ2-1, with D perhaps matching TRBD1 (6 bases). The CDR3 is 15 residues long. V shed 4 bases and J shed 1 base, with 11 bases lying between them. Germline CDR1 SNHLY, CDR2 FYNNEI. The CDR3 reads CASSAGTLSYNEQFF. CDR3 DNA sequence: TGTGCCAGCAGTGCAGGGACATTGTCCTACAATGAGCAGTTCTTC.

This clonotype was recorded many times. This rearrangement joins TRBV20-1 to TRBJ2-1; 11 bases are a match to TRBD2. V lost 6 bases, J lost 9 bases, and 16 bases stayed unmatched. CDR3 size: 16 residues. The germline gives CDR1 DFQATT, CDR2 SNEGSKA (reference sequence). The CDR3 DNA sequence: TGCAGTGCCATGGGACTAGCGGCGGGGTTGGGTAGTGAGCAGTTCTTC. Translating it yields CSAMGLAAGLGSEQFF.

The rearrangement uses TRBV16 and TRBJ2-3; D uncertain. Looked up from germline, CDR1 is KGHSY and CDR2 is FQNENV. V dropped 4 bases and J dropped 1 base, with 15 bases sitting between them. This CDR3 contains 16 residues. CDR3: CASSLLDHLGTDTQYF. CDR3 in DNA: TGTGCCAGCAGCCTTCTCGACCATCTTGGCACAGATACGCAGTATTTT.

This sequence joins TRBV28 and TRBJ2-2; maybe TRBD1 (5 bases). The CDR3 sequence is 15 residues long. The germline gives CDR1 MDHEN, CDR2 SYDVKM. V lost 2 bases to trimming and J lost 1 base, with 8 bases between them. This chain's CDR3 is CASSLAGMNTGELFF. Written as DNA, the CDR3 is TGTGCCAGCAGTTTAGCAGGGATGAACACCGGGGAGCTGTTTTTT. The full variable domain, completed using reference TRBV28 and TRBJ2-2, is DVKVTQSSRYLVKRTGEKVFLECVQDMDHENMFWYRQDPGLGLRLIYFSYDVKMKEKGDIPEGYSVSREKKERFSLILESASTNQTSMYLCASSLAGMNTGELFFGEGSRLTVL.

To note about this clonotype: One end of the junction does not line up with germline, which may come from a read error. The chain recombines TRBV7-7 with TRBJ2-2; a possible D gene is TRBD2 (5 bases). This CDR3 is 14 amino acids long. CDR1 and CDR2 from the germline V gene are SSHAT and FNYEAQ (reference sequence). CDR3 nucleotides: TGTGCTAGCAGCTCCACCTCGGGGATCGGGGAGCTGTTTTTT. It codes for CASSSTSGIGELFF. Together with reference TRBV7-7 and TRBJ2-2, the CDR3 gives the full variable domain: GAGVSQSPRYKVTKRGQDVTLRCDPISSHATLYWYQQALGQGPEFLTYFNYEAQPDKSGLPSDRFSAERPEGSISTLTIQRTEQRDSAMYRCASSSTSGIGELFFGEGSRLTVL.

This clonotype has only a few counts. The genes are TRBV7-6 and TRBJ1-4, with 11 bases matching TRBD1. J gave up 6 bases and V 5 bases, and 5 bases lay outside the gene matches. The CDR3 runs to 15 residues. Germline CDR1 reads SGHVS; CDR2 reads FNYEAQ. The CDR3 loop is CASSNLGQGDEKLFF. In DNA form, the CDR3 reads TGTGCCAGCAGCAATCTGGGACAGGGGGATGAAAAACTGTTTTTT.

This clonotype was detected a few times. The CDR3 protein is CASSYAMRNEKLFF. The CDR3 nucleotides are TGTGCCAGCAGTTACGCGATGCGTAATGAAAAACTGTTTTTT. The V gene is TRBV6-5, the J gene TRBJ1-4; D not certain. Germline CDR1 is MNHEY and CDR2 is SVGAGI. This CDR3 is 14 amino acids long. V gave up 2 bases and J gave up 4 bases, with 8 bases separating them.

DNA for the CDR3: TGCGCCAGCAGCTCCCAGGGGTTTGACACAGATACGCAGTATTTT. This encodes CASSSQGFDTDTQYF. The chain joins TRBV5-1 to TRBJ2-3; D possibly corresponds to TRBD1 (6 bases). The CDR3 spans 15 residues. The V and J ends lost 3 bases and 2 bases respectively, with 13 bases between them. CDR1 is SGHRS and CDR2 is YFSETQ in the germline V gene.

The V gene is TRBV7-8, the J gene TRBJ1-5, with D tentatively TRBD1 (6 bases). The CDR3 length is 17 residues. V lost 0 bases to trimming and J lost 1 base, with 13 bases between them. Germline V CDR1 and CDR2: SGHVS, FQNEAQ. In DNA form, the CDR3 reads TGTGCCAGCAGCTTAGCTACGGGGACATCCAGCAATCAGCCCCAGCATTTT. Translating gives CASSLATGTSSNQPQHF.

This chain links TRBV12-3 or TRBV12-4 with TRBJ1-1, with D possibly being TRBD1 (6 bases). Trimming stripped 5 bases from V and 3 bases from J, with 13 bases between. The length of the CDR3 is 14 residues. This CDR3 is CASSPDRLHTEAFF. In nucleotides, the CDR3 is TGTGCCAGCAGTCCCGACAGGCTTCACACTGAAGCTTTCTTT.

Points on this clonotype: A much larger clonotype is one base distant, so this may be a read error. V is TRBV29-1 and J is TRBJ2-1; D is perhaps TRBD1 (6 bases). The CDR3 totals 12 residues. Germline lookup yields CDR1 SQVTM and CDR2 ANQGSEA. V was cut by 7 bases and J by 6 bases, with 13 bases left in between. The CDR3 coding sequence is TGCAGCGCTTGGACAGACTGCAATGAGCAGTTCTTC. Residues: CSAWTDCNEQFF.

The table lists this clonotype with many counts. V is TRBV6-5 and J is TRBJ2-3; 9 bases line up with TRBD1. V gave up 2 bases and J gave up 0 bases; unmatched junction bases: 3. CDR3 length equals 16 residues. Germline V gene lookup returns CDR1 MNHEY and CDR2 SVGAGI. The CDR3 DNA is TGTGCCAGCAGTTACCTGGGACAGGGAAGCACAGATACGCAGTATTTT. Its translation is CASSYLGQGSTDTQYF.

The sample holds a few counts of this clonotype. CDR3 in DNA: TGTGCCAGCCTAAGCGCGCTGGGCTATGGCTACACCTTC. It codes for CASLSALGYGYTF. The chain is built from TRBV12-3 or TRBV12-4 and TRBJ1-2, with D unresolved. This CDR3 has 13 amino acids. The V gene lost 8 bases and the J gene lost 4 bases, with 14 bases spanning the gap.

This clonotype appeared a few times. The chain is built from TRBV6-2 or TRBV6-3 and TRBJ1-5, with a possible D match to TRBD1 (5 bases). CDR3 length equals 17 residues. Germline V gives CDR1 MNHEY, CDR2 SVGEGT. Between the trimmed V and J ends, which lost 6 bases and 2 bases, there was a span of 20 bases. This CDR3 is CASSRPTVGSGNQPQHF. The DNA of the CDR3 is TGTGCCAGCAGCAGACCGACAGTGGGGTCGGGCAATCAGCCCCAGCATTTT.